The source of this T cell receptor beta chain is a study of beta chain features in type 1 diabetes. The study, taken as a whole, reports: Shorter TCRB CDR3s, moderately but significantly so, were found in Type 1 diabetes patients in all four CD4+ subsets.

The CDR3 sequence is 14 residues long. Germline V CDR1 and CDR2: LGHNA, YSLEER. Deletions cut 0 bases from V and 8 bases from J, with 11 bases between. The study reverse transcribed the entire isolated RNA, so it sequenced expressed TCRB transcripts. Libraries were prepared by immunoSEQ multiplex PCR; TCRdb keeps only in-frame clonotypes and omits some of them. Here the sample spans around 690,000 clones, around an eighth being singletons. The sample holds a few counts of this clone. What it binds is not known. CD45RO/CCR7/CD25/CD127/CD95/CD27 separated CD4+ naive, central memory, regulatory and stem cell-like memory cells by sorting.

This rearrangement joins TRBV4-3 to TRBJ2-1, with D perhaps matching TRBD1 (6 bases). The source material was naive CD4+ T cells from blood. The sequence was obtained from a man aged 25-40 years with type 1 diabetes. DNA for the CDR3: TGCGCCAGCAGCCAAGACGACAGGCGGGATGAGCAGTTCTTC. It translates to CASSQDDRRDEQFF.